The rows below give T cell receptor beta chains drawn from one sample of a study of a mutant IDH1 vaccine in newly diagnosed glioma. Antigens for these TCRs are unknown. Produced via immunoSEQ multiplex PCR; TCRdb's table is partial and in-frame only. This sample has some 71,000 clones, with about 88% found just once. This sample comprised PBMCs, obtained from a glioma patient whose treatment included an IDH1 peptide vaccine. The receptors stem from a man aged 25-45 years with glioma. Each CDR3 is given with its conserved first and last residue. D genes are given only for firm matches. The size field is filled for only some rows; it gives once, few, many or a size class.

d_call j_call v_call clone_size cdr3_aa cdr3_nt
TRBD1 TRBJ2-1 TRBV5-1 . CASSVYGTERYNEQFF TGCGCCAGCAGCGTTTACGGGACAGAACGATACAATGAGCAGTTCTTC
. TRBJ1-6 TRBV4-2 . CASSQVAANSPLHF TGTGCCAGCAGCCAAGTGGCAGCTAATTCACCCCTCCACTTT
TRBD1 TRBJ1-2 TRBV7-3 . CASSLGVHRGTDGYTF TGTGCCAGCAGCTTAGGGGTCCACAGAGGGACAGATGGCTACACCTTC
TRBD1 TRBJ2-5 TRBV7-2 . CASSLVAGQGETQYF TGTGCCAGCAGCTTAGTGGCCGGACAGGGAGAGACCCAGTACTTC
. TRBJ2-7 TRBV2 few CASGRDTYEQYF TGTGCCAGCGGCAGGGATACCTACGAGCAGTACTTC
. TRBJ2-5 TRBV9 . CASSVGLADQETQYF TGTGCCAGCAGCGTAGGGCTAGCAGACCAAGAGACCCAGTACTTC
. TRBJ1-5 TRBV27 few CASGISIGNQPQHF TGTGCCAGCGGGATCTCTATAGGCAATCAGCCCCAGCATTTT
. TRBJ2-1 TRBV4-2 . CASSPETVPNEQFF TGTGCCAGCAGCCCTGAGACAGTCCCGAATGAGCAGTTCTTC
. TRBJ1-6 TRBV28 . CASGSETPNSYNSPLHF TGTGCCAGCGGCTCAGAAACTCCAAACTCCTATAATTCACCCCTCCACTTT
. TRBJ2-3 TRBV10-3 once CAISLKGGAPSTDTQYF TGTGCCATCAGCTTAAAGGGGGGGGCTCCGAGCACAGATACGCAGTATTTT
TRBD1 TRBJ1-2 TRBV7-2 few CASSLRDRASGYTF TGTGCCAGCAGCCTCCGGGACAGGGCATCTGGCTACACCTTC
. TRBJ1-2 TRBV5-4 . CASSLAGEYGYTF TGTGCCAGCAGCTTGGCGGGGGAGTATGGCTACACCTTC
. TRBJ2-3 TRBV7-3 . CASSLDGNTDTQYF TGTGCCAGCAGCCTAGACGGAAACACAGATACGCAGTATTTT
TRBD1 TRBJ1-2 TRBV28 . CASSVSGTGSVNGYTF TGTGCCAGCAGCGTATCCGGGACAGGGTCTGTGAATGGCTACACCTTC
TRBD1 TRBJ1-1 TRBV2 . CASSGRTGDLGAFF TGTGCCAGCAGTGGCCGGACAGGGGATTTGGGAGCTTTCTTT
TRBD2 TRBJ2-3 TRBV9 few CASSIPPGLATDTQYF TGTGCCAGCAGCATCCCACCGGGACTAGCGACAGATACGCAGTATTTT
TRBD2 TRBJ2-3 TRBV7-3 . CASSRSGSVGDTQYF TGTGCCAGCAGCCGCAGCGGGAGTGTAGGAGATACGCAGTATTTT
. TRBJ2-1 TRBV7-9 . CASSHGGREDNEQFF TGTGCCAGCAGCCACGGGGGCAGGGAAGACAATGAGCAGTTCTTC